Sequencing of this T cell receptor beta chain was carried out in a study of breast tumors, draining lymph nodes, adjacent tissues. Regarding the study as a whole: Tumor T cell lymph node origin was a supported hypothesis, not proven.

TCRdb passed the multiplex PCR reads through MiXCR, listing each CDR3 protein once. The sample records 270,000 or so distinct CDR3 sequences, over 25% being singletons. A word on this clonotype: The antigen is undetermined.

The lymph nodes were axillary draining lymph nodes from breast cancer patients. What was sequenced was axillary lymph node tissue. The clonotype was recovered from a female donor with breast cancer. Some clones in this sample may be carry-over from other donors' samples.

CDR3 in DNA: TGTGCCATGGCAGACAGTCCAGATACGCAGTATTTT. This translates into CAMADSPDTQYF. The chain uses TRBV6-2 or TRBV6-3 and TRBJ2-3; D may be TRBD1 (5 bases). Germline loops: CDR1 MNHEY, CDR2 SVGEGT. V was pared by 10 bases and J by 4 bases, with 12 bases between. The CDR3 extends over 12 amino acids.